Listed below are T cell receptor beta chains from one sample, sequenced in a study of CD4 T cells in relation to SARS-CoV-2 and coronaviruses. TCRdb's table, derived via immunoSEQ multiplex PCR, lists solely in-frame clones and lacks some. Of about 36,000 clones listed, 77% were seen once; the top ten hold about 20%. These receptors' targets are unknown. Material for sequencing was memory CD4+ T cells from PBMCs, cultured in vitro. These receptors were taken from an adult with COVID-19. The CDR3 runs from the conserved cysteine through the conserved F or W. A D gene is named only where the DNA matches it firmly. Not every row has a clone size; where given, it reads once, few, many or a size class.

j_gene,d_gene,abundance,v_gene,CDR3aa,CDR3nt
TRBJ1-6,TRBD1,NA,TRBV9,CASTQGAGGPNSPLHF,TGTGCCAGCACCCAGGGGGCAGGGGGCCCAAATTCACCCCTCCACTTT
TRBJ1-1,NA,NA,TRBV2,CASSEARWGTEAFF,TGTGCCAGCAGTGAAGCGAGGTGGGGAACTGAAGCTTTCTTT
TRBJ2-3,TRBD2,medium-sized,TRBV6-4,CASSEGREVTDTQYF,TGTGCCAGCAGTGAGGGGCGGGAGGTGACGGATACGCAGTATTTT
TRBJ2-7,NA,few,TRBV28,CASTPFAATYEQYF,TGTGCCAGCACTCCCTTCGCGGCAACCTACGAGCAGTACTTC
TRBJ2-7,NA,NA,TRBV11-2,CASSPTWTVSSYEQYF,TGTGCCAGCAGCCCAACTTGGACGGTAAGCTCCTACGAGCAGTACTTC
TRBJ1-4,TRBD1,NA,TRBV3-1/TRBV3-2,CASSLRTGRINEKLFF,TGTGCCAGCAGCCTCCGGACAGGGAGGATTAATGAAAAACTGTTTTTT
TRBJ2-3,NA,NA,TRBV19,CASSTRGNADTQYF,TGTGCCAGTAGTACGAGGGGGAACGCAGATACGCAGTATTTT
TRBJ2-1,NA,NA,TRBV7-9,CASSLSRASYNEQFF,TGTGCCAGCAGCTTGAGTCGGGCCTCCTACAATGAGCAGTTCTTC
TRBJ1-5,NA,NA,TRBV3-1/TRBV3-2,CASSQSPKRPGLGVGPQHF,TGTGCCAGCAGCCAGAGCCCAAAAAGACCGGGACTAGGGGTAGGTCCCCAGCATTTT
TRBJ2-2,NA,NA,TRBV7-9,CASSPGHNTGELFF,TGTGCCAGCAGCCCCGGGCATAACACCGGGGAGCTGTTTTTT
TRBJ2-7,NA,NA,TRBV15,CATSRERQYEQYF,TGTGCCACCAGCAGAGAAAGACAGTACGAGCAGTACTTC
TRBJ1-2,NA,NA,TRBV5-8,CASSLEGTGNNYGYTF,TGTGCCAGCAGCTTGGAGGGGACGGGGAATAACTATGGCTACACCTTC
TRBJ2-7,NA,NA,TRBV7-8,CASSLEVVAYEQYF,TGTGCCAGCAGCTTAGAAGTCGTAGCCTACGAGCAGTACTTC
TRBJ1-1,TRBD1,NA,TRBV15,CATRRTGGSEAFF,TGTGCCACCAGGAGGACAGGGGGCTCTGAAGCTTTCTTT
TRBJ1-2,TRBD1,NA,TRBV5-4,CASSLKGAGGYTF,TGTGCCAGCAGCTTGAAGGGGGCAGGGGGCTACACCTTC
TRBJ1-5,TRBD1,NA,TRBV5-5,CASSRGTGGKSGNQPQHF,TGTGCCAGCAGCCGAGGGACAGGGGGCAAAAGTGGCAATCAGCCCCAGCATTTT
TRBJ1-5,NA,NA,TRBV19,CASSPMTGPNQPQHF,TGTGCCAGCAGCCCCATGACAGGTCCTAATCAGCCCCAGCATTTT
TRBJ2-2,TRBD2,few,TRBV7-9,CASIYSGSNTGELFF,TGTGCCAGCATTTATAGCGGGTCGAACACCGGGGAGCTGTTTTTT
TRBJ1-1,TRBD1,NA,TRBV7-3,CASGTGLNTEAFF,TGTGCCAGCGGGACAGGACTGAACACTGAAGCTTTCTTT
TRBJ1-1,TRBD1,few,TRBV2,CASLSGQAEDTEAFF,TGTGCCAGCCTTAGCGGACAGGCGGAGGACACTGAAGCTTTCTTT
TRBJ2-7,TRBD2,few,TRBV6-1,CASSEASGSSYEQYF,TGTGCCAGCAGTGAAGCTAGCGGGAGCTCCTACGAGCAGTACTTC
TRBJ1-2,NA,once,TRBV9,CASSVDSINYGYTF,TGTGCCAGCAGCGTAGACAGTATTAACTATGGCTACACCTTC
TRBJ1-6,TRBD1,NA,TRBV7-8,CASSTRDRKSSYNSPLHF,TGTGCCAGCAGCACCAGGGACAGGAAGAGCTCCTATAATTCACCCCTCCACTTT
TRBJ2-1,TRBD2,NA,TRBV3-1/TRBV3-2,CASSQEAGVTEQFF,TGTGCCAGCAGCCAAGAAGCGGGAGTCACTGAGCAGTTCTTC
TRBJ2-7,NA,NA,TRBV2,CASSVQKVSYEQYF,TGTGCCAGCAGTGTCCAGAAAGTCTCCTACGAGCAGTACTTC
TRBJ1-2,TRBD1,few,TRBV3-1/TRBV3-2,CASSHGTGGYGYTF,TGTGCCAGCAGCCACGGGACAGGGGGCTATGGCTACACCTTC
TRBJ2-3,NA,once,TRBV18,CASSPPPTTDTQYF,TGTGCCAGCTCACCACCCCCGACAACAGATACGCAGTATTTT
TRBJ2-3,TRBD2,NA,TRBV11-2,CASSFSAGVADTQYF,TGTGCCAGCAGCTTCTCAGCGGGAGTGGCAGATACGCAGTATTTT
TRBJ1-4,NA,few,TRBV28,CASSLRQVNEKLFF,TGTGCCAGCAGTTTGAGACAGGTTAATGAAAAACTGTTTTTT
TRBJ2-1,NA,NA,TRBV30,CAWSSSWRDGPPSYNEQFF,TGTGCCTGGAGTTCATCCTGGCGGGACGGTCCCCCCTCCTACAATGAGCAGTTCTTC
TRBJ1-3,NA,NA,TRBV5-4,CASKDPTGNTIYF,TGTGCCAGCAAGGATCCGACAGGAAACACCATATATTTT
TRBJ2-1,NA,NA,TRBV18,CASQEGGINEQFF,TGTGCCAGCCAGGAGGGGGGGATCAATGAGCAGTTCTTC
TRBJ1-1,NA,NA,TRBV29-1,CSARGMMVPILNTEAFF,TGCAGCGCCCGGGGGATGATGGTCCCAATCCTGAACACTGAAGCTTTCTTT
TRBJ1-6,NA,NA,TRBV2,CASSEYRDYNSPLHF,TGTGCCAGCAGTGAATACAGAGACTATAATTCACCCCTCCACTTT
TRBJ1-1,NA,large,TRBV16,CASSQIGIRGTEAFF,TGTGCCAGCAGCCAAATCGGCATTAGGGGCACTGAAGCTTTCTTT
TRBJ1-2,NA,NA,TRBV25-1,CASRMGARDGYTF,TGTGCCAGCAGGATGGGGGCCCGTGACGGCTACACCTTC
TRBJ2-3,TRBD2,few,TRBV5-4,CASSYTSGADTQYF,TGTGCCAGCAGCTACACTAGCGGGGCAGATACGCAGTATTTT
TRBJ1-6,NA,NA,TRBV7-8,CATGGAGAYNSPLHF,TGTGCCACGGGGGGCGCGGGGGCCTATAATTCACCCCTCCACTTT
TRBJ2-7,TRBD2,NA,TRBV10-3,CAIRKPGRGSSYEQYF,TGTGCCATCAGGAAGCCGGGGCGCGGGAGTTCTTACGAGCAGTACTTC
TRBJ1-4,NA,NA,TRBV28,CASTRQILNEKLFF,TGTGCCAGCACGAGACAGATACTTAATGAAAAACTGTTTTTT
TRBJ1-1,NA,NA,TRBV7-2,CASSSPSRGMNTEAFF,TGTGCCAGCAGCTCCCCGTCTAGGGGGATGAACACTGAAGCTTTCTTT
TRBJ1-2,NA,once,TRBV7-8,CASSLATGSNYGYTF,TGTGCCAGCAGCTTAGCGACGGGGTCTAACTATGGCTACACCTTC
TRBJ2-5,TRBD2,NA,TRBV25-1,CASSVGGLAEETQYF,TGTGCCAGCAGTGTCGGAGGACTAGCAGAAGAGACCCAGTACTTC
TRBJ2-1,TRBD2,NA,TRBV3-1/TRBV3-2,CASSLGAGGHYNEQFF,TGTGCCAGCAGCCTAGGAGCGGGAGGCCATTACAATGAGCAGTTCTTC
TRBJ2-7,NA,NA,TRBV24-1,CATSDLGGYEQYF,TGTGCCACCAGTGATTTGGGGGGCTACGAGCAGTACTTC
TRBJ2-3,TRBD2,NA,TRBV11-2,CASSFSGGTDTQYF,TGTGCCAGCAGCTTTAGCGGGGGCACAGATACGCAGTATTTT
TRBJ2-3,TRBD2,NA,TRBV6-2/TRBV6-3,CASNPVGLAGIPRTDTQYF,TGTGCCAGCAACCCGGTGGGACTAGCGGGAATTCCACGGACAGATACGCAGTATTTT
TRBJ2-1,NA,NA,TRBV2,CASSDRVNEQFF,TGTGCCAGCAGTGATCGCGTAAATGAGCAGTTCTTC
TRBJ2-1,NA,NA,TRBV7-9,CASSLAPGNEQFF,TGTGCCAGCAGCTTAGCTCCAGGCAATGAGCAGTTCTTC
TRBJ1-2,NA,NA,TRBV6-2/TRBV6-3,CASSYSPQGDSGGYTF,TGTGCCAGCAGTTACTCTCCACAGGGTGACAGTGGTGGCTACACCTTC
TRBJ1-1,NA,NA,TRBV18,CASSPGAANTEAFF,TGTGCCAGCTCACCAGGGGCGGCGAACACTGAAGCTTTCTTT
TRBJ2-1,NA,NA,TRBV5-4,CASSLNLNEQFF,TGTGCCAGCAGCTTGAATCTCAATGAGCAGTTCTTC
TRBJ2-1,NA,NA,TRBV4-1,CASSQPLQGVYEQFF,TGCGCCAGCAGCCAACCTCTCCAAGGGGTCTATGAGCAGTTCTTC
TRBJ2-1,NA,NA,TRBV15,CATSRGPGLPYNEQFF,TGTGCCACCAGCAGAGGCCCAGGACTACCCTACAATGAGCAGTTCTTC
TRBJ2-7,TRBD1,NA,TRBV2,CASRPGQGPEQYF,TGTGCCAGCAGGCCGGGACAGGGGCCCGAGCAGTACTTC
TRBJ1-5,NA,NA,TRBV10-2,CASSDPGRGYQPQHF,TGCGCCAGCAGTGACCCGGGGAGGGGGTATCAGCCCCAGCATTTT
TRBJ2-2,NA,NA,TRBV28,CASSFPTGGDTGELFF,TGTGCCAGCAGTTTCCCCACAGGGGGGGACACCGGGGAGCTGTTTTTT
TRBJ2-5,NA,NA,TRBV24-1,CATSDLSGDQETQYF,TGTGCCACCAGTGATTTGTCGGGGGATCAAGAGACCCAGTACTTC
TRBJ2-7,NA,once,TRBV28,CASSLSFVRPYEQYF,TGTGCCAGCAGTTTAAGTTTCGTCCGACCCTACGAGCAGTACTTC
TRBJ2-3,NA,NA,TRBV2,CASSEGTGTDTQYF,TGTGCCAGCAGTGAAGGGACAGGCACAGATACGCAGTATTTT